This TCR beta chain stems from a study of regulatory T cells in long-lasting Graves disease. Findings and limits, study-wide: TRBV28, TRBJ1-2 and TRBJ2-5 were segments that persistent disease favored.

Time point specified: persistent/refractory GD, antithyroid drugs over 5 years with positive TRAb. PBMCs were the source of the RNA used for TCR sequencing. iRepertoire HTBI primers and Arm-PCR of CDR3 regions built TCR beta libraries. TCRdb itself ran the multiplex PCR reads through MiXCR, one entry per CDR3 protein. This sample has 400,000 or so distinct CDR3 sequences; roughly 20% occur once, and the top ten carry roughly 20%. Germline V CDR1 and CDR2: SEHNR, FQNEAQ (reference sequence). This CDR3 contains 17 residues. Deletions cut 2 bases from V and 5 bases from J, with 21 bases between. About this clonotype itself: No antigen is known for it.

The chain has TRBV7-9 and TRBJ2-5, with D possibly being TRBD1 or TRBD2 (5 bases each). The sequence derives from a female donor with Graves disease. The sample was peripheral blood mononuclear cells (PBMCs), taken when the disease was refractory, from a patient treated with antithyroid drugs. The CDR3 DNA follows: TGTGCCAGCAGCTTAAGGGGAGTCGGGTCTAGCCGGGAGACCCAGTACTTC. It codes for CASSLRGVGSSRETQYF.